The clone carrying this TCR beta chain was detected only once. V lost 1 base and J 2 bases, leaving 8 bases between the germline ends. CDR1 MNHNS and CDR2 SASEGT come from the germline V gene. The CDR3 totals 15 residues. This record belongs to a study of blood T cell repertoires in COVID-19. Background on the study: COVID-19 samples from acute and convalescent phases originated in the United States, Italy and Spain. T cells, B-cell-depleted T cells, or PBMCs provided the cDNA or gDNA that served as material.

As originally analysed: Amplifying reference gene primers gave estimates of nucleated cell counts. Clones were read by immunoSEQ multiplex PCR, and TCRdb kept only the in-frame ones, dropping some. From that table come the V and J calls and clone size; the DNA was used to work out D and trimming. The sample records fewer than 60,000 clones, roughly four fifths being singletons. The gene calls are TRBV6-1 and TRBJ2-2; a possible D gene is TRBD2 (5 bases). This TCR came from a man in his sixties with acute or convalescent COVID-19. The sample was peripheral blood. CDR3 in amino acids: CASSEGTGNTGELFF. CDR3 DNA sequence: TGTGCCAGCAGTGAAGGGACGGGAAACACCGGGGAGCTGTTTTTT.